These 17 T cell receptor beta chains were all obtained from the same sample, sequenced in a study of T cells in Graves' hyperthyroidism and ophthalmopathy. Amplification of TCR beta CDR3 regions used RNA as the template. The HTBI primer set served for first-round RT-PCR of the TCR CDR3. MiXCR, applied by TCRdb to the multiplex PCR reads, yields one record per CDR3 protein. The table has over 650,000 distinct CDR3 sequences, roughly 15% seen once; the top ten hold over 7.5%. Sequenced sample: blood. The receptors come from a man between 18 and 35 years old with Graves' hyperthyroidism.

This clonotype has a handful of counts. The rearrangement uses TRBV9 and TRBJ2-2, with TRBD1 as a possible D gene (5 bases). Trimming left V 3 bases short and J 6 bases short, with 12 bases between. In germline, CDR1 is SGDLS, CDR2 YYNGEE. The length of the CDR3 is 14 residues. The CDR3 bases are TGTGCCAGCAGCGCTAACCTAGGGGCCGGGGAGCTGTTTTTT. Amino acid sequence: CASSANLGAGELFF.

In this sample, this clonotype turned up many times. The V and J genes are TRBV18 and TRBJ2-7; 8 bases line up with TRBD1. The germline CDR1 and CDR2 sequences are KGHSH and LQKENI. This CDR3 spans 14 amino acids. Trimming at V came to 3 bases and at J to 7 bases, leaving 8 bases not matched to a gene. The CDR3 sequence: CASSPGAGGGEQYF. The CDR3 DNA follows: TGTGCCAGCTCACCTGGCGCAGGGGGCGGTGAGCAGTACTTC. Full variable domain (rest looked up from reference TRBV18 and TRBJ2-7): NAGVMQNPRHLVRRRGQEARLRCSPMKGHSHVYWYRQLPEEGLKFMVYLQKENIIDESGMPKERFSAEFPKEGPSILRIQQVVRGDSAAYFCASSPGAGGGEQYFGPGTRLTVT.

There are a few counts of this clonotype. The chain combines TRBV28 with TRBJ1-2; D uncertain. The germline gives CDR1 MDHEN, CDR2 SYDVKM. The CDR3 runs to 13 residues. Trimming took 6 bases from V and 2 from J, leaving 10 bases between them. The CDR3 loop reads CASSFDPNYGYTF. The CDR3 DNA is TGTGCCAGCAGCTTCGACCCGAACTATGGCTACACCTTC.

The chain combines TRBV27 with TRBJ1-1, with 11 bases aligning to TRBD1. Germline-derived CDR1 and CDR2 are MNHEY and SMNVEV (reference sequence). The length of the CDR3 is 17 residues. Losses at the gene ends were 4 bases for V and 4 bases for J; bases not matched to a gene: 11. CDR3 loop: CASSWLMDRGQGTEAFF. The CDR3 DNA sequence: TGTGCCAGCAGTTGGCTTATGGACAGGGGGCAAGGCACTGAAGCTTTCTTT.

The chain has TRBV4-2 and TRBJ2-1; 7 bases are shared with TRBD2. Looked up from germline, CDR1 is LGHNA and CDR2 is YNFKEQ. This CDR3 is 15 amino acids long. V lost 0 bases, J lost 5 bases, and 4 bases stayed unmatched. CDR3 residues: CASSQEASGDNEQFF. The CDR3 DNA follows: TGTGCCAGCAGCCAAGAAGCTAGCGGAGACAATGAGCAGTTCTTC.

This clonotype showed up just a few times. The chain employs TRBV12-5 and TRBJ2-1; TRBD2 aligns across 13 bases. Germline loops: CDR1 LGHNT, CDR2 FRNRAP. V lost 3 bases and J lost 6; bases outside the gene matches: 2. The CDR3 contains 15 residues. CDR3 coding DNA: TGTGCTAGTGGTTTAAGGACTAGCGGGAGCAATGAGCAGTTCTTC. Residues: CASGLRTSGSNEQFF.

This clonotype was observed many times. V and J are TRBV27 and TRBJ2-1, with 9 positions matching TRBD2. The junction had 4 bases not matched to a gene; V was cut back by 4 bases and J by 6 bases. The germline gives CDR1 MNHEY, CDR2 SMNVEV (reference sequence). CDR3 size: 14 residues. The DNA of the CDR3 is TGTGCCAGCAGTTCGACTAGCGGTCGCAATGAGCAGTTCTTC. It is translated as CASSSTSGRNEQFF.

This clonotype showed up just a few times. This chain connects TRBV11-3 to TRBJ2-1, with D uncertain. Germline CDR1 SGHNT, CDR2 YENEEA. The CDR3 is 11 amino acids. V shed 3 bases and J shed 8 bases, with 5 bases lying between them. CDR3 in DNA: TGTGCCAGCAGCTTTGAGGATGAGCAGTTCTTC. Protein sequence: CASSFEDEQFF.

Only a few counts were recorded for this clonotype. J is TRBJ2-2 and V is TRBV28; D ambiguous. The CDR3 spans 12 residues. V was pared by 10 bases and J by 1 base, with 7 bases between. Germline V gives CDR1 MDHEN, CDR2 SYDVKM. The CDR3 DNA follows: TGTGCCACCTTTAAGAACACCGGGGAGCTGTTTTTT. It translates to CATFKNTGELFF.

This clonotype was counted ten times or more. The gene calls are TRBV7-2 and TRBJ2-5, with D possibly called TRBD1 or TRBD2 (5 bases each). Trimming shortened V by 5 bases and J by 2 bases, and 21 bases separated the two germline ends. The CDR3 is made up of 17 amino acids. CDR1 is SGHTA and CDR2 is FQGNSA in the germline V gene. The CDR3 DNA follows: TGTGCCAGCAGCCCCTTCCCTCGCGGTGGGGGACAAGAGACCCAGTACTTC. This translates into CASSPFPRGGGQETQYF. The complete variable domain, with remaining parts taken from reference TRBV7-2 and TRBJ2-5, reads GAGVSQSPSNKVTEKGKDVELRCDPISGHTALYWYRQSLGQGLEFLIYFQGNSAPDKSGLPSDRFSAERTGGSVSTLTIQRTQQEDSAVYLCASSPFPRGGGQETQYFGPGTRLLVL.

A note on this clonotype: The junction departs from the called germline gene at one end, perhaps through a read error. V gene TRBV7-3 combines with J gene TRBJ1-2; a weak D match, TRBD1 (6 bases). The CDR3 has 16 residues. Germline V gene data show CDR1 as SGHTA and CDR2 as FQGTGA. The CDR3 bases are TGCGCCAGCAGCCAAGAAACAGGGCGGTGGAACTATGGCTACACCTTC. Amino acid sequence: CASSQETGRWNYGYTF.

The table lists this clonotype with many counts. The DNA for the CDR3 is TGTGCCAGCAGCTTATCACGGGACCGGGAGCAGTACTTC. It yields the protein CASSLSRDREQYF. The chain carries TRBV7-7 and TRBJ2-7; D is perhaps TRBD1 or TRBD2 (5 bases each). V lost 2 bases and J lost 7, with 12 bases in between. CDR3 length: 13 residues. Germline loops: CDR1 SSHAT, CDR2 FNYEAQ (reference sequence).

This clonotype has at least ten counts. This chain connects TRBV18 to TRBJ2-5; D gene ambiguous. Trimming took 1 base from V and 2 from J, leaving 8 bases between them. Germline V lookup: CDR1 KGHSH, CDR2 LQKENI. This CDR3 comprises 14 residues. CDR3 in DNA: TGTGCCAGCTCACCACTTGAGCGACAAGAGACCCAGTACTTC. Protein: CASSPLERQETQYF.

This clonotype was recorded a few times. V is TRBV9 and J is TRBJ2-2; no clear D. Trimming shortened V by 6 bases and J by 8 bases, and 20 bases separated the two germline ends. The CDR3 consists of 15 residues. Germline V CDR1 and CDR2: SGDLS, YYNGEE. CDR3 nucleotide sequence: TGTGCCAGCACGGAAACCCCACTACATCCAGGGGAGCTGTTTTTT. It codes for CASTETPLHPGELFF.

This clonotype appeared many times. CDR3 nucleotide sequence: TGTGCCAGCAGTTACTCGACCCCTTATCGGACAAAAACTAGCACAGATACGCAGTATTTT. Translation: CASSYSTPYRTKTSTDTQYF. V usage is TRBV6-6 and J usage is TRBJ2-3, with a weak D call TRBD1 (5 bases). Germline V gene data show CDR1 as MNHNY and CDR2 as SVGAGI (reference sequence). The CDR3 has 20 amino acids. Trimming took 0 bases from V and 0 from J, leaving 22 bases between them.

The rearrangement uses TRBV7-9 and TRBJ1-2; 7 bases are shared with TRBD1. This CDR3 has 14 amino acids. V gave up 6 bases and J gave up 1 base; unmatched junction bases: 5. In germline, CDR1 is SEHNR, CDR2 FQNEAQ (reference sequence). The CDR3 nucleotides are TGTGCCAGCAGTGGACAGGCGGTTAACTATGGCTACACCTTC. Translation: CASSGQAVNYGYTF.

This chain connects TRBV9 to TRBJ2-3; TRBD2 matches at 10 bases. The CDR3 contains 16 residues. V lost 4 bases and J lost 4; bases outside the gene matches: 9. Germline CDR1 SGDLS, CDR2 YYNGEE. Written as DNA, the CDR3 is TGTGCCAGCAGCCCCACCGGGACTAGCGTGTCAGATACGCAGTATTTT. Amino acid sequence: CASSPTGTSVSDTQYF.